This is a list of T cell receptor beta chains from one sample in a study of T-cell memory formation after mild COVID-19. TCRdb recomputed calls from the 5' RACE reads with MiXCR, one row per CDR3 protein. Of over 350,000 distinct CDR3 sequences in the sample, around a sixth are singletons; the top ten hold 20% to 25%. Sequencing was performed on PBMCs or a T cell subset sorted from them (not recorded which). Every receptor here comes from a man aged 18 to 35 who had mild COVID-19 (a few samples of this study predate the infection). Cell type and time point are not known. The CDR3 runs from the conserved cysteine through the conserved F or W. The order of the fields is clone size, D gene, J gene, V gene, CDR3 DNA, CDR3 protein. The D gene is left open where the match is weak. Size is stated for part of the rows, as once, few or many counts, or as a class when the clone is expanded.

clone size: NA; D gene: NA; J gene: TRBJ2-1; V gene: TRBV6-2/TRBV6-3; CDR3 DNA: TGTGCCAGCGGTTCCACCTACAATGAGCAGTTCTTC; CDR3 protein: CASGSTYNEQFF
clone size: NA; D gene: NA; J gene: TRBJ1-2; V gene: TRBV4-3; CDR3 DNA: TGCGCCAGCAGCCAAGAAACAGTCCGACACTATGGCTACACCTTC; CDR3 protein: CASSQETVRHYGYTF
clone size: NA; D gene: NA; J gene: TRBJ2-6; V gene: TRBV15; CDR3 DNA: TGTGCCACCAGCAGAGATGGTGGCTCTGGGGCCAACGTCCTGACTTTC; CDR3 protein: CATSRDGGSGANVLTF
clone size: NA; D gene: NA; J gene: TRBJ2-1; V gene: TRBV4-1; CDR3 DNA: TGCGCCAGCAGCCAAGGGTTCGGGGGCGCCCCTTATTCCTACAATGAGCAGTTCTTC; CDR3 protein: CASSQGFGGAPYSYNEQFF
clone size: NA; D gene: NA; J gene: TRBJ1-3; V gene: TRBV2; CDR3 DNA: TGTGCCAGCAGTGTTATGCGAGGAAACACCATATATTTT; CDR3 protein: CASSVMRGNTIYF
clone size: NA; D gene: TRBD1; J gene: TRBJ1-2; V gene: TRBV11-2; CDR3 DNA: TGTGCCAGCAGCTTAGGGGACAGGGCTGGAGGCTACACCTTC; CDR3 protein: CASSLGDRAGGYTF
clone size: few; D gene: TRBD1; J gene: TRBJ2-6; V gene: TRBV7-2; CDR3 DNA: TGTGCCAGCAGCAGGCTAGGGGGCTCAGGGGCCAACGTCCTGACTTTC; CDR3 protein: CASSRLGGSGANVLTF
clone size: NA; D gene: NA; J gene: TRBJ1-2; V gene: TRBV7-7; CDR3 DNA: TGTGCTAGCAGCACCCCGGCAGGATGGGATGGCTACACCTTC; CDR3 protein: CASSTPAGWDGYTF
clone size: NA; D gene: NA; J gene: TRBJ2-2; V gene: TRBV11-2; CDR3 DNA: TGTGCCAGCAGCTTAGTCGGGGAGGAGCTGTTTTTT; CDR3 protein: CASSLVGEELFF
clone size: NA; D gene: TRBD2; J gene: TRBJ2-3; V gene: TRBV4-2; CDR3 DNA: TGTGCCAGCAGCAGGGGAGCGGGGGAAGGAGATACGCAGTATTTT; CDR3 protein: CASSRGAGEGDTQYF
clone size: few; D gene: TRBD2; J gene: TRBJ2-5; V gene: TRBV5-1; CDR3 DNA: TGCGCCAGCAGCTTGACTAGCGGGGGGCGAAGACGGGAAGAGACCCAGTACTTC; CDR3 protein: CASSLTSGGRRREETQYF
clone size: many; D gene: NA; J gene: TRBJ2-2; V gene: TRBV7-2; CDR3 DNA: TGTGCCAGCAGCTTAATCAACACCGGGGAGCTGTTTTTT; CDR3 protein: CASSLINTGELFF
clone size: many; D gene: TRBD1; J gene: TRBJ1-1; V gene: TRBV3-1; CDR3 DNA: TGTGCCAGCAGCCAAGACAGGGGGTGTTGTGAAGCTTTCTTT; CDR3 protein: CASSQDRGCCEAFF
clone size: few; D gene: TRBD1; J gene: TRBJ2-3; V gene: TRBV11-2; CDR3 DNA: TGTGCCAGCAGTCCAGGGGGCGCGGATACGCAGTATTTT; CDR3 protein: CASSPGGADTQYF
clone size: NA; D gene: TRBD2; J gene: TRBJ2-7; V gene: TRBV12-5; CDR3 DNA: TGTGCTAGTGGCCGCGGACTAGCGGGGAGGGAGCAGTACTTC; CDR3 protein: CASGRGLAGREQYF
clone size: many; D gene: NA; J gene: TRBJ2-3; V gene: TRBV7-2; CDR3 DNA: TGTGCCAGCAGCCTATACACAGATACGCAGTATTTT; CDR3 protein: CASSLYTDTQYF
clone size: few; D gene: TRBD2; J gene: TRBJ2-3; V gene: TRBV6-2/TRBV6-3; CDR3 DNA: TGTGCCGCGGGGGTTGTGACGGGGAGGCTTAGCACAGATACGCAGTATTTT; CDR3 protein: CAAGVVTGRLSTDTQYF
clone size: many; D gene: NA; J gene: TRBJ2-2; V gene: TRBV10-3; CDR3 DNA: TGTGCCATAGAAGAGAGAACAGGGTCCGGGGAGCTGTTTTTT; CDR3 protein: CAIEERTGSGELFF
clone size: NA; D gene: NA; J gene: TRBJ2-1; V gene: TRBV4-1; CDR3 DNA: TGCGCCAGCGGAGCGGATGAGCAGTTCTTC; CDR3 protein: CASGADEQFF
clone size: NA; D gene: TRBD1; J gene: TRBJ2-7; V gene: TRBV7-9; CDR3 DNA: TGTGCCAGCAGCTTAGCGTTCGGGACAGGGAGACACGAGCAGTACTTC; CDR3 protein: CASSLAFGTGRHEQYF
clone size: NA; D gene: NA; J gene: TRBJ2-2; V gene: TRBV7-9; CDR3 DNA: TGTGCCAGCAGCCCCACGGGGGCAATCGGGGAGCTGTTTTTT; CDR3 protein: CASSPTGAIGELFF
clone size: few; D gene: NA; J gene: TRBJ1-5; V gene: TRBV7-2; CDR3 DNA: TGTGCCAGCAGCTTAGTGGGGGCCGGCAATCAGCCCCAGCATTTT; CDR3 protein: CASSLVGAGNQPQHF
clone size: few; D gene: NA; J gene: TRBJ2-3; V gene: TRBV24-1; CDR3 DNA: TGTGCCACCAGTGACGCCGCGTCAGATACGCAGTATTTT; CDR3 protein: CATSDAASDTQYF
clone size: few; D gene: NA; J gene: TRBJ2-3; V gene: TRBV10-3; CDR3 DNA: TGTGCCATCAGTGATGCAGGCACAGATACGCAGTATTTT; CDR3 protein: CAISDAGTDTQYF
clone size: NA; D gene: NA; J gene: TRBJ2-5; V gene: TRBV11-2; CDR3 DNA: TGTGCCAGCAGCTTAGAGGTTGGGGGCAGGGCACTGGAGACCCAGTACTTC; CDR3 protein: CASSLEVGGRALETQYF
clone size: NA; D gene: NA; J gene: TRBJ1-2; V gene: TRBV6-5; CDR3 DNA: TGTGCCAGCCGAGGGACCGCTTCAAACTATGGCTACACCTTC; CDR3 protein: CASRGTASNYGYTF
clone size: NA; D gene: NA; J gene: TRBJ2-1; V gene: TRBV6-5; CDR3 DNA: TGTGCCAGCAGGGCCCTGGGGTTCGGTGAGCAGTTCTTC; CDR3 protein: CASRALGFGEQFF
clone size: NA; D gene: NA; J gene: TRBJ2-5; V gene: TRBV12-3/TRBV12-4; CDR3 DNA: TGTGCCAGCAGTAAACTGGAGACCCAGTACTTC; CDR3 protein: CASSKLETQYF
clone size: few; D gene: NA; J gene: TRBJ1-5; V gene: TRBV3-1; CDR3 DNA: TGTGCCAGCAGCCAAGGACAGTTATATCAGCCCCAGCATTTT; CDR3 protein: CASSQGQLYQPQHF
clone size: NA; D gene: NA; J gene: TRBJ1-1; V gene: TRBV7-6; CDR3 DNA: TGTGCCAGCAGCTTAGCGTTGTACACTGAAGCTTTCTTT; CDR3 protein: CASSLALYTEAFF
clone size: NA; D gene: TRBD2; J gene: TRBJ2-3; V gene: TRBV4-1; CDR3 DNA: TGCGCCAGCAGCCCCACTACCCCGGGACTAGGAGCAGATACGCAGTATTTT; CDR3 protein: CASSPTTPGLGADTQYF
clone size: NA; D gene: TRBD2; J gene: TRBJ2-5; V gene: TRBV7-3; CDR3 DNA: TGTGCCAGCAGCCCAGATCCGCGGGGGTTGGAAGAGACCCAGTACTTC; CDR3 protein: CASSPDPRGLEETQYF
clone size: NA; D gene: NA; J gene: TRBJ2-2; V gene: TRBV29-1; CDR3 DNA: TGCAGCGTGGCCGGCGGGGAAGGGGCCGGGAAGACCGGGGAGCTGTTTTTT; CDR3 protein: CSVAGGEGAGKTGELFF
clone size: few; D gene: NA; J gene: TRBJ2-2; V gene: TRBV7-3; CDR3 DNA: TGTGCCAGCAGCTTCCGGGGGAACACCGGGGAGCTGTTTTTT; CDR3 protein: CASSFRGNTGELFF
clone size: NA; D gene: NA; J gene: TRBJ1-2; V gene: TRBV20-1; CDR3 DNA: TGCAGTGCTAGCGGACACATAAGAGATGGCTACACCTTC; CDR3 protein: CSASGHIRDGYTF
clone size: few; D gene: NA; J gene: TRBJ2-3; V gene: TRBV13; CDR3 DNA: TGTGCCAGCAGCCTACCCACAGGGGCGGGGGATACGCAGTATTTT; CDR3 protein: CASSLPTGAGDTQYF
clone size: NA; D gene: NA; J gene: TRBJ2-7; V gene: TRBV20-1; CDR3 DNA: TGCAGTGCTACCCGGGCCTCGACGTACGAGCAGTACTTC; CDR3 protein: CSATRASTYEQYF
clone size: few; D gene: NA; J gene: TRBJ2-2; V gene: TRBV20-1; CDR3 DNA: TGCAGTGCTAGAGATTATTTTACGAACACCGGGGAGCTGTTTTTT; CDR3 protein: CSARDYFTNTGELFF
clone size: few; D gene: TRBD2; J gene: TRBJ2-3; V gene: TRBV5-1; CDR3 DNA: TGCGCCAGCAGCCTCGAGGGGCGGGGGAGCACAGATACGCAGTATTTT; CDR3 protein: CASSLEGRGSTDTQYF
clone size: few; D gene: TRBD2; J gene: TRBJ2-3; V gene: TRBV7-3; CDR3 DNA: TGTGCCAGCAGTTGGGCGGGGGGGCACCAAGATACGCAGTATTTT; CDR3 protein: CASSWAGGHQDTQYF
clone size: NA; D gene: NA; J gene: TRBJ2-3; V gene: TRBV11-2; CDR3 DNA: TGTGCCAGCAGCGGGACATTTGGCACAGATACGCAGTATTTT; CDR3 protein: CASSGTFGTDTQYF
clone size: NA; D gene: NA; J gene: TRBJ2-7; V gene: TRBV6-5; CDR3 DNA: TGTGCCAGCATCACCAGTCGGGGCGAGCAGTACTTC; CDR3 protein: CASITSRGEQYF
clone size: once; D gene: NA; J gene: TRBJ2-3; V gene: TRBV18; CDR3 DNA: TGTGCCAGCCGACTATTACTCACAGATACGCAGTATTTT; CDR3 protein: CASRLLLTDTQYF
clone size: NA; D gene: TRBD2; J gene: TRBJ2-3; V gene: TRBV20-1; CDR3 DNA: TGCAGTGCTTCACCCGGGGGGGCCGTGTCAGATACGCAGTATTTT; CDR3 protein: CSASPGGAVSDTQYF
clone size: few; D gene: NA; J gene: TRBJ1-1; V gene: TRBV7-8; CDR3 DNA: TGTGCCAGCAGCCCATGGGGACAGAACACTGAAGCTTTCTTT; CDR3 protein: CASSPWGQNTEAFF
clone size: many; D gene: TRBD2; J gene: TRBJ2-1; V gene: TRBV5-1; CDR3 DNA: TGCGCCAGCAGCTACGAGCGGGGGCCCAATAATGAGCAGTTCTTC; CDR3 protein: CASSYERGPNNEQFF
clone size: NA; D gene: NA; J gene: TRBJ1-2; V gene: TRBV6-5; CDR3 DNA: TGTGCCAGTACCAGAACCCTCGGGGGCCATGGCTACACCTTC; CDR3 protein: CASTRTLGGHGYTF
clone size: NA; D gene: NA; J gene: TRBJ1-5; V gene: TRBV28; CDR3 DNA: TGTGCCAGCAGTTTCTTGGGGTTCAATCAGCCCCAGCATTTT; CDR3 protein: CASSFLGFNQPQHF
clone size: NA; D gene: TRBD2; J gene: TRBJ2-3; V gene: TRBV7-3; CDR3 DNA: TGTGCCAGCAGCCTGGGGCCTAGCGGCCTTAGCACAGATACGCAGTATTTT; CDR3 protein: CASSLGPSGLSTDTQYF
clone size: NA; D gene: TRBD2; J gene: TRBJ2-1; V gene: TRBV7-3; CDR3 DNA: TGTGCCAGCAGCTTAATAGGACTAGCGGGGGTCAATGAGCAGTTCTTC; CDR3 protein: CASSLIGLAGVNEQFF
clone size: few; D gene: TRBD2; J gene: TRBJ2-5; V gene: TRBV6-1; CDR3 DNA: TGTGCCAGCAGTGCCTTAGCGGGGGGTTGGGAGACCCAGTACTTC; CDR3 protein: CASSALAGGWETQYF
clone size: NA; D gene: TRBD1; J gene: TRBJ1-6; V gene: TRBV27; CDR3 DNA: TGTGCCAGCAGTGGTACTACAGGGGGCGACCATTCACCCCTCCACTTT; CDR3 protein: CASSGTTGGDHSPLHF
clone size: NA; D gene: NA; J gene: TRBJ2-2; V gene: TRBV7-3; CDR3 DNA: TGTGCCAGCAGCTTCCTGGGGTACACCGGGGAGCTGTTTTTT; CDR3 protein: CASSFLGYTGELFF